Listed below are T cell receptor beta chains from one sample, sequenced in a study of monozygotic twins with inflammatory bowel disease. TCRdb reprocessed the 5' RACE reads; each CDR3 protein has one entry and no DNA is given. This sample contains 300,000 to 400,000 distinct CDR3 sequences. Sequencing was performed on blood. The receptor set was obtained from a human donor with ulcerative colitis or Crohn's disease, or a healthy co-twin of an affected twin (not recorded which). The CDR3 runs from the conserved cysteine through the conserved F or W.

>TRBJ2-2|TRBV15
CATRRTGGMGGELFF
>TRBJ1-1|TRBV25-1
CASREPGPGGREAFF
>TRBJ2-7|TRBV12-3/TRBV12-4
CASSSSRQGVLYF
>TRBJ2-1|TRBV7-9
CASSFGEDEQFF
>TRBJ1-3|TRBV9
CASSIGQAAGNTIYF
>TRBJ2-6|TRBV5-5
CASSVQPSGANVLTF
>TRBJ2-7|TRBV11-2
CASSLLPAGTGEQYF
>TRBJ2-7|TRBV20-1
CSAITSANSYEQYF
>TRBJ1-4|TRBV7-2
CASRGQGRNEKLFF
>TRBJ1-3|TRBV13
CASSLGRAGYSGNTIYF
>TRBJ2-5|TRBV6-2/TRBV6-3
CASSYNGTHIGETQYF
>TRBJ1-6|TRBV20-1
CSAPPGGAGSPLHF
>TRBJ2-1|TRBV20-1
CSAGSLAGGTSSYNEQFF
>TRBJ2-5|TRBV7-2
CASSLANGGGETQYF
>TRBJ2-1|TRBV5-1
CASSFETSGRANHEQFF
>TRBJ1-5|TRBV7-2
CASSLNRDSNQPQHF
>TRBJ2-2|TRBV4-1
CASSQDPAALHYNTGELFF
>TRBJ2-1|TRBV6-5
CASSRGQGTLPDNEQFF
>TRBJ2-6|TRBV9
CASSPRPYPGANVLTF
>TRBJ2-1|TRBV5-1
CASSLIAYNEQFF
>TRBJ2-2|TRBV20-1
CSAIGVANTGELFF
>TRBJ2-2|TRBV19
CASSKASGGQNTGELFF
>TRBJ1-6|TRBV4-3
CASSQDVGGQGSPLHF
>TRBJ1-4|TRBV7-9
CASTPDRRNEKLFF
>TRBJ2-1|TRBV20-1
CSARDSGGVYNEQFF
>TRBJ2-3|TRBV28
CASSQRDGTDTQYF
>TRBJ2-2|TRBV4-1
CASSQGGMRTGELFF
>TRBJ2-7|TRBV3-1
CASSHDSGVQYF
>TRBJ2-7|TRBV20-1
CSASPQGELYEQYF
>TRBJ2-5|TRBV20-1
CSATGAWDRQETQYF
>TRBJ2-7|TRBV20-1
CSASVTSGSSYEQYF
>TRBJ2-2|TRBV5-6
CASSSGTGSTGELFF
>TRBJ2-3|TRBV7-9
CASSLLTDTQYF
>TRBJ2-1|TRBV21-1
CASSSQLWGRPTSSYNEQFF
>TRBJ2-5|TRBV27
CASSGTWNQETQYF
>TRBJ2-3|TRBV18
CASSPLKGAAQYF
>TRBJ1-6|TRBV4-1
CASSQESGRTNNSPLHF